This T cell receptor (beta chain) was sequenced for a study of CD8+ T cells in alopecia areata. Study-level background: The authors grafted skin from 6-12-month-old C3H/HeJ donors with spontaneous alopecia onto approximately 6-11-week-old female C3H/HeJ mice.

Extraction and reverse transcription of RNA yielded cDNA as the sequencing template. The data were produced by immunoSEQ multiplex PCR, yet TCRdb's version contains in-frame clones alone and is incomplete. The sample lists some 110,000 clones, none appearing once, the ten largest making up about 18%. V shed 5 bases and J shed 0 bases, with 12 bases lying between them. CDR1 and CDR2 (germline): MNHDT, YYDKIL. This CDR3 spans 15 amino acids. Study observations and caveats: Clonality exceeded that of normal scalp in lesional scalp, most notably in alopecia totalis/universalis.

A note on this clone: What it binds is unknown. Gene and germline names: mouse. The DNA ends 4 residues before the CDR3 does, and the rest of the CDR3 is filled in from the germline J gene.

The rearrangement links TRBV17 to TRBJ2-3, with D maybe TRBD1 (6 bases). The TCR originated in a C3H/HeJ mouse with alopecia areata. Strain MHC haplotype: H2-k. Input material: lesional skin. The CDR3 bases that were read are TGTGCTAGCAGTTGGGGACAAAATAGTGCAGAA. Translation: CASSWGQNSAE. The entire CDR3 sequence reads CASSWGQNSAETLYF.